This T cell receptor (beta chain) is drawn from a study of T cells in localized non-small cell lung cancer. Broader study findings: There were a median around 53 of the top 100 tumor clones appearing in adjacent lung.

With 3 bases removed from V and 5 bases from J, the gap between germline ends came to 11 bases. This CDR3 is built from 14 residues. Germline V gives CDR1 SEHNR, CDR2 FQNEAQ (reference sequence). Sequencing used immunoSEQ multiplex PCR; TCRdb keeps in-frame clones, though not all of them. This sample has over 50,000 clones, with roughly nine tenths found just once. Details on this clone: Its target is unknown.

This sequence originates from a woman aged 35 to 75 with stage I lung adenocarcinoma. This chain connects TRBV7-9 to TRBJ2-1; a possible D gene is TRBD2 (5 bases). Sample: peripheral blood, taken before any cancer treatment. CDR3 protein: CASSFRLEDNEQFF. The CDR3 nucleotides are TGTGCCAGCAGCTTCAGACTGGAGGACAATGAGCAGTTCTTC.